The clone carrying this T cell receptor beta chain came up once. Its specificity is not known. The junction departs from the called germline gene at one end, perhaps through a read error. Semi-nested PCR with Nested Universal Primer A followed constant-region reverse priming of full-length variable regions. TCRdb recomputed calls from the 5' RACE reads with MiXCR, one row per CDR3 protein. The sample has 55,000 to 70,000 distinct CDR3 sequences; roughly 28% are singletons. The germline V gene encodes CDR1 DFQATT and CDR2 SNEGSKA (reference sequence). The CDR3 has 12 residues. Memory CD4+ T cells were sorted as CD4+CD45RO+CD25- cells. Findings of the study overall: Larger-cohort validation covered only one TCR beta V-J rearrangement. Tumor memory CD4+ T cell TCR gene usage was found to cluster with blood and lymph node memory CD4+ cells and with lymph node naive CD4+ cells.

The V and J genes are TRBV20-1 and TRBJ2-5; D is possibly TRBD2 (5 bases). Sequencing was performed on tumor-infiltrating memory CD4+ T cells sorted from the breast tumor. Subset described: memory CD4+ T cells, CD4+CD45RO+CD25-. The clonotype originates from a female donor with breast cancer. The CDR3 reads CGALLGLETQYF. The CDR3 nucleotides are TGCGGTGCTTTACTAGGACTAGAGACCCAGTACTTC.